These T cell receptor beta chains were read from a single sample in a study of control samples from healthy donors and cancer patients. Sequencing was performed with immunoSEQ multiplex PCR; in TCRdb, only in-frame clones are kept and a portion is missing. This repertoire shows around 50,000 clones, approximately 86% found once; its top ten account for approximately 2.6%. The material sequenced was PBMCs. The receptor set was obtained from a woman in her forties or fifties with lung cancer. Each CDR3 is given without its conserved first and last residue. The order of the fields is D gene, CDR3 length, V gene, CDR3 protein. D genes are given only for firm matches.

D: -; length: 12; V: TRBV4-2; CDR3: ASSQDNLGQPQH
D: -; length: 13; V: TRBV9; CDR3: ASSVEGSANQPQH
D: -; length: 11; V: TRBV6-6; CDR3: ASTRTVNTEAF
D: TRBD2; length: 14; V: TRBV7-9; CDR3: ASSSTRGGWLNEQF
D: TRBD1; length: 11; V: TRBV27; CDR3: ASRRTGNGEQY
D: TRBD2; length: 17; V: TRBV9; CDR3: ASSGSGTSGGKTYNEQF
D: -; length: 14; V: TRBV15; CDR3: ATSIPTNRVNTEAF
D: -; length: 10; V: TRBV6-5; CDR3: ASSSNFSPLH
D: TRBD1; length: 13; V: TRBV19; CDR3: ASTSSGTGYTEAF
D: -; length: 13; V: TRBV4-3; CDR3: ASSQDRGPGYEQY
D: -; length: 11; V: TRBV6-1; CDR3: ASSEAGLGPQH
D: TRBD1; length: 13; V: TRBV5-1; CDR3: ASSFYRDRGTEAF
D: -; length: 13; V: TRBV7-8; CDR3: ASSLVQGMNTEAF
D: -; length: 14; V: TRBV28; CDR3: ASSLQEIGTNEKLF
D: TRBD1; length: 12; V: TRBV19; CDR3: ASSARQGTYGYT